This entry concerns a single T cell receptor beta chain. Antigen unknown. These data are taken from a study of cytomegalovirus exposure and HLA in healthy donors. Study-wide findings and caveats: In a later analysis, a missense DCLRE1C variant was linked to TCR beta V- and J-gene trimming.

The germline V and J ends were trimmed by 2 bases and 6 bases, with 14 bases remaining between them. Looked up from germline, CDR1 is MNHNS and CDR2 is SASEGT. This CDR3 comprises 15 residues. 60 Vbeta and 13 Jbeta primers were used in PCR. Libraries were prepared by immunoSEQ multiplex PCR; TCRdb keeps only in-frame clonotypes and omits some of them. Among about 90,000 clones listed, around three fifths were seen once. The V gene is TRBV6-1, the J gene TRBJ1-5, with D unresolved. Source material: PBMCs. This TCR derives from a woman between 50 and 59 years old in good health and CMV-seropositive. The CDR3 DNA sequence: TGTGCCAGCAGTGAACCTGCCCAGCCGGGTCAGCCCCAGCATTTT. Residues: CASSEPAQPGQPQHF.